This T cell receptor (beta chain) was identified during a study of vaccination effects on CD4 cells after COVID-19. Isolating CD4+ T cells followed ten to eleven days of culture. Each participant received a vaccine that was either BNT162b2 or mRNA-1273, given as two doses. Profiling relied on immunoSEQ multiplex PCR, and the TCRdb table lists in-frame clones only, not all of them. The sample consists of roughly 45,000 clones, 65% to 80% of them appearing once. Turning to this clone: Antigen unknown.

The sequences come from CD4+ T cells from PBMCs cultured without peptide, collected after COVID-19 vaccination. The receptor was isolated from a human donor who received a COVID-19 vaccine.

The CDR3 protein is CASSLAGGDTGELFF. CDR3 sequence (DNA): TGTGCCAGCAGCTTAGCTGGGGGAGACACCGGGGAGCTGTTTTTT. The V and J genes are TRBV7-2 and TRBJ2-2, with D perhaps TRBD1 or TRBD2 (5 bases each). Germline CDR1 and CDR2: SGHTA and FQGNSA. V was clipped by 0 bases and J by 3 bases, with 8 bases between them. The length of the CDR3 is 15 residues.